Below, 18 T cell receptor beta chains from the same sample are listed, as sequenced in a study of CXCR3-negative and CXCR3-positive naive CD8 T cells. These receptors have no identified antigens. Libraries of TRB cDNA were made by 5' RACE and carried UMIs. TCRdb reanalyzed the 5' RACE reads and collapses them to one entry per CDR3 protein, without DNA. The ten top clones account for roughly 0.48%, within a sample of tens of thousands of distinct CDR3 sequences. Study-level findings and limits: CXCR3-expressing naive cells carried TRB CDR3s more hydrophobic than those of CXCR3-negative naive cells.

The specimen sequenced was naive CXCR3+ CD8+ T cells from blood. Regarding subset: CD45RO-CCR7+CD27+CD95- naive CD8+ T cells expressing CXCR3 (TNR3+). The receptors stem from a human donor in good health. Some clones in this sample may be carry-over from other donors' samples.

CDR3 loop: CASSFPRTGGDTGELFF. The chain has TRBV28 and TRBJ2-2; TCRdb's D call, TRBD1, is unchecked because there is no DNA. Germline V gene lookup returns CDR1 MDHEN and CDR2 SYDVKM. This CDR3 is built from 17 residues.

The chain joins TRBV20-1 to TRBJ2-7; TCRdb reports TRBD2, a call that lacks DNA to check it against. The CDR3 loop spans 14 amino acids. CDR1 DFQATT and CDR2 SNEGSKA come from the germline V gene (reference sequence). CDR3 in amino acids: CSASWREYVDEQYF.

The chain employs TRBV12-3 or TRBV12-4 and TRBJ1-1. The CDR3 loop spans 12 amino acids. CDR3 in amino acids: CASSTALNEAFF.

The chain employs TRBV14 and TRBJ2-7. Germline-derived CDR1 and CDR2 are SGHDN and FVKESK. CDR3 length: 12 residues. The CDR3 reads CASSQGSVEQYF.

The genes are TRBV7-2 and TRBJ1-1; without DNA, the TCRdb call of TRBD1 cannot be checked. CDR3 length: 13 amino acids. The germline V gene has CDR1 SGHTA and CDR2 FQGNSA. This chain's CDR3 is CASILGGNTEAFF. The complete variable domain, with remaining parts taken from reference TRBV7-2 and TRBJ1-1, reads GAGVSQSPSNKVTEKGKDVELRCDPISGHTALYWYRQSLGQGLEFLIYFQGNSAPDKSGLPSDRFSAERTGGSVSTLTIQRTQQEDSAVYLCASILGGNTEAFFGQGTRLTVV.

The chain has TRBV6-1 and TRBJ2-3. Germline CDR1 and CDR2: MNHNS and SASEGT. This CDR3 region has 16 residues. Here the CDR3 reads CASSELGVEGTDTQYF.

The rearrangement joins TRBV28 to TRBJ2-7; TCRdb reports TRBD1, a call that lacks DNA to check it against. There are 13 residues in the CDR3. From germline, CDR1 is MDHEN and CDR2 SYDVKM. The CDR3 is CASSSRISYEQYF.

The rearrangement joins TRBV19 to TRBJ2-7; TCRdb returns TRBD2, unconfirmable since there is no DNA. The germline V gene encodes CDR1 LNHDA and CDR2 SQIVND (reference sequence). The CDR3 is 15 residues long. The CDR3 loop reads CASSILGTSNYEQYF. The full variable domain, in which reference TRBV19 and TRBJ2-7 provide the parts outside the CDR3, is DGGITQSPKYLFRKEGQNVTLSCEQNLNHDAMYWYRQDPGQGLRLIYYSQIVNDFQKGDIAEGYSVSREKKESFPLTVTSAQKNPTAFYLCASSILGTSNYEQYFGPGTRLTVT.

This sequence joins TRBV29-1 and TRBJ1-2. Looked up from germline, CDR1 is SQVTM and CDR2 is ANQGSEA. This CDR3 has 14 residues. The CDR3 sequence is CSVEEETTNYGYTF.

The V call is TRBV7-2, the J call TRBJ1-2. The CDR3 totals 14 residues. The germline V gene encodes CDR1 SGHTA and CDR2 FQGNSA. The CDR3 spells CASSFLPKRDGYTF. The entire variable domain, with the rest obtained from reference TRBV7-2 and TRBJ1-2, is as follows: GAGVSQSPSNKVTEKGKDVELRCDPISGHTALYWYRQSLGQGLEFLIYFQGNSAPDKSGLPSDRFSAERTGGSVSTLTIQRTQQEDSAVYLCASSFLPKRDGYTFGSGTRLTVV.

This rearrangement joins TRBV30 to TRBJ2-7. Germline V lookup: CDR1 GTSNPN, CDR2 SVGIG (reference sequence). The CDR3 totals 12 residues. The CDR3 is CAWVESSYEQYF.

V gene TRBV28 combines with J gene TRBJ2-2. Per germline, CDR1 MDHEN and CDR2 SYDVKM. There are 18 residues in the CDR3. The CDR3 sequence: CASSLGVAEFSGNGELFF. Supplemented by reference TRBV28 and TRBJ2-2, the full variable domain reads DVKVTQSSRYLVKRTGEKVFLECVQDMDHENMFWYRQDPGLGLRLIYFSYDVKMKEKGDIPEGYSVSREKKERFSLILESASTNQTSMYLCASSLGVAEFSGNGELFFGEGSRLTVL.

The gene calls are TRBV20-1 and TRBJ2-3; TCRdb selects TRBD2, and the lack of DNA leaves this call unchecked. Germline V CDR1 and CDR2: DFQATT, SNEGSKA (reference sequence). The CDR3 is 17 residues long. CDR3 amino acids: CSARDLPRVAGADTQYF.

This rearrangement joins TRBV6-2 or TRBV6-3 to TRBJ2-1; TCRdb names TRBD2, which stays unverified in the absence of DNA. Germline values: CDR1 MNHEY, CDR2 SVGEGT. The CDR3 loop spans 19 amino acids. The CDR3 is CASSSGLAGGPATYNEQFF.

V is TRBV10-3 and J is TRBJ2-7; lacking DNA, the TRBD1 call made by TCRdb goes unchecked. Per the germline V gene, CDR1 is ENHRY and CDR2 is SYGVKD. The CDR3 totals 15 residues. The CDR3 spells CAIGGGQAEAYEQYF.

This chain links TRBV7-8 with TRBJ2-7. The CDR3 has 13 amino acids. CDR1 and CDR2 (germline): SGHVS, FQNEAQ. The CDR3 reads CASSYGTLYEQYF.

CDR3 loop: CASNSGQNEQFF. The chain carries TRBV12-3 or TRBV12-4 and TRBJ2-1; checking the TCRdb D call of TRBD1 is not possible without DNA. This CDR3 contains 12 residues.

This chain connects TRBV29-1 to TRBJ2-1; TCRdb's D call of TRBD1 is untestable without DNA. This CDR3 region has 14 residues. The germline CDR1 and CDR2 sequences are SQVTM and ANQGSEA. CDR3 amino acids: CSVGTGGVLNEQFF.